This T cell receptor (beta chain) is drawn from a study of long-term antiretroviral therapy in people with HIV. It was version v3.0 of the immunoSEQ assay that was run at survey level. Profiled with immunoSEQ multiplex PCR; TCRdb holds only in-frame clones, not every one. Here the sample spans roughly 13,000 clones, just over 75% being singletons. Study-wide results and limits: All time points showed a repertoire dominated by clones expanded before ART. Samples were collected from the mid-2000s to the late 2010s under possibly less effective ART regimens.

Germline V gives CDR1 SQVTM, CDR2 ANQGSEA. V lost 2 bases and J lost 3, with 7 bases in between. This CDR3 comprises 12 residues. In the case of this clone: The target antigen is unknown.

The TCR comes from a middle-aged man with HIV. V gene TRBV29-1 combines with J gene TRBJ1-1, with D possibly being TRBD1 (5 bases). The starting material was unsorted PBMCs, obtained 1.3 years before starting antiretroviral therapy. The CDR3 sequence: CSVERGHTEAFF. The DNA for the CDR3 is TGCAGCGTTGAAAGGGGTCACACTGAAGCTTTCTTT.